Listed below are T cell receptor beta chains from one sample, sequenced in a study of CD8+ T cells in alopecia areata. The repertoire was sequenced with immunoSEQ multiplex PCR; TCRdb's copy has only in-frame clones and lacks some. The sample shows over 110,000 clones, 40% to 55% of them seen only once. Sequences were derived from CD4+ T cells sorted from blood, sampled at week 0. The receptors were sampled from a human donor with alopecia areata. CDR3s leave out the opening cysteine and the closing phenylalanine or tryptophan. The order of the fields is J gene, V gene, CDR3 protein.

>TRBJ2-7|TRBV27
ASSPPGYEQY
>TRBJ2-5|TRBV5-4
ASSFPGETQY
>TRBJ1-3|TRBV11-2
ASRSEYSGNTIY
>TRBJ1-1|TRBV30
ACNRANTEAF
>TRBJ2-3|TRBV29-1
SVHRDFTDTQY
>TRBJ2-3|TRBV6-6
ASSPSLGTQY
>TRBJ1-3|TRBV6-5
ASSESISGNTIY
>TRBJ2-5|TRBV7-2
ASSLRGYRSSGTRETQY
>TRBJ1-2|TRBV30
AWSAGVSGYT
>TRBJ1-1|TRBV29-1
SASGPLEAF
>TRBJ2-1|TRBV4-1
ASSQAAGVYNEQF
>TRBJ2-7|TRBV9
ASSGLAGASEQY
>TRBJ2-3|TRBV29-1
SVARGDTDTQY
>TRBJ2-1|TRBV9
ASSVGVGGSSYNEQF
>TRBJ1-1|TRBV19
ASSIKGNTEAF
>TRBJ1-5|TRBV28
ASSLGGRYQPQH
>TRBJ2-1|TRBV13
ASSTEVGGEQF
>TRBJ2-7|TRBV30
AWSTGVSYEQY
>TRBJ2-5|TRBV19
ASSMSSGMTQY
>TRBJ2-3|TRBV29-1
SVKAGGTDTQY
>TRBJ2-7|TRBV11-2
ASSFTLEPYEQY
>TRBJ2-6|TRBV5-1
ASDPRGPGANVLT